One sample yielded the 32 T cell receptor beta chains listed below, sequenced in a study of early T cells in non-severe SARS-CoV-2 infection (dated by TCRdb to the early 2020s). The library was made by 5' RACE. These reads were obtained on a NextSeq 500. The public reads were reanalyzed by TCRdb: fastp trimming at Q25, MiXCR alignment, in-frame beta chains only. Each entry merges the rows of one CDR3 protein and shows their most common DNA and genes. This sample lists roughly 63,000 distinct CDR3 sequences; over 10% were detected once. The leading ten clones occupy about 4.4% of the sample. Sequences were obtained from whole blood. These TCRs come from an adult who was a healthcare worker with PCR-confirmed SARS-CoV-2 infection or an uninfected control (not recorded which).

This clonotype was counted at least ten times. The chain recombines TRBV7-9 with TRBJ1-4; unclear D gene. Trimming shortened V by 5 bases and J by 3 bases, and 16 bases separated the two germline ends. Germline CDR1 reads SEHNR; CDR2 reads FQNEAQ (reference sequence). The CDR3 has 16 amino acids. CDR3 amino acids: CASSPREGRANEKLFF. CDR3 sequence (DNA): TGTGCCAGCAGCCCCCGGGAGGGCCGGGCTAATGAAAAACTGTTTTTT. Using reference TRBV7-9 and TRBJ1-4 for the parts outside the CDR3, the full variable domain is DTGVSQNPRHKITKRGQNVTFRCDPISEHNRLYWYRQTLGQGPEFLTYFQNEAQLEKSRLLSDRFSAERPKGSFSTLEIQRTEQGDSAMYLCASSPREGRANEKLFFGSGTQLSVL.

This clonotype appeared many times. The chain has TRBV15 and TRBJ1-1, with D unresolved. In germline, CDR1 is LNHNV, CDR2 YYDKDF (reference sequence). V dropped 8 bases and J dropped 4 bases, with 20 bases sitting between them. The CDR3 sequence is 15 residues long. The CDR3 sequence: CATDSTRPISTEAFF. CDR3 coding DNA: TGTGCCACCGACTCGACAAGACCTATCAGCACTGAAGCTTTCTTT.

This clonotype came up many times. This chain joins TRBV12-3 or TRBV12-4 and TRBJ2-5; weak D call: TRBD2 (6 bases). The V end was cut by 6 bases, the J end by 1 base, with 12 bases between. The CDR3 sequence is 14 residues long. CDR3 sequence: CASSRDSVQETQYF. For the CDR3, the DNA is TGTGCCAGCAGCCGGGACTCCGTCCAAGAGACCCAGTACTTC.

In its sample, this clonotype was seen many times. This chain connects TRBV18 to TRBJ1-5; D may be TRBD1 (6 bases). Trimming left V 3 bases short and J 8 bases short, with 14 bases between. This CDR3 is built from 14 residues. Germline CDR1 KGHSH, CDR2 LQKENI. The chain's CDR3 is CASSPMRGEEPQHF. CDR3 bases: TGTGCCAGCTCACCGATGAGGGGGGAAGAGCCCCAGCATTTT.

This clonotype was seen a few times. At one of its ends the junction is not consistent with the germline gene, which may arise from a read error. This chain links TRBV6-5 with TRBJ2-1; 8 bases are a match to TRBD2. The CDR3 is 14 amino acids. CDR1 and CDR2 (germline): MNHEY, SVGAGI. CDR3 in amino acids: CAGSRSAGVNEQFF. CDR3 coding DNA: TGTGCCGGCAGTCGCTCAGCGGGGGTTAATGAGCAGTTCTTC.

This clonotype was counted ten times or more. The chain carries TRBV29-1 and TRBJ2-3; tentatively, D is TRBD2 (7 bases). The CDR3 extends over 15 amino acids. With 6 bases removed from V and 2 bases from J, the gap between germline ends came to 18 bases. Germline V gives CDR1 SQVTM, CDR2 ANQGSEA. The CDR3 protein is CSVIFAGATTDTQYF. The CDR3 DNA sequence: TGCAGCGTGATCTTTGCGGGGGCTACCACAGATACGCAGTATTTT.

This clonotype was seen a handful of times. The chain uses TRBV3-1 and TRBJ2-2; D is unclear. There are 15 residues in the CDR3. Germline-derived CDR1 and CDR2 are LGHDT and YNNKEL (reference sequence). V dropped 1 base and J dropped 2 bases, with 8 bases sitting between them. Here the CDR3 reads CASSQGWDNTGELFF. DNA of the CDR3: TGTGCCAGCAGCCAAGGTTGGGATAACACCGGGGAGCTGTTTTTT.

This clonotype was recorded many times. The CDR3 nucleotides read TGTGCCAGCAGTTTAGTAGGCGATGAGCAGTTCTTC. Translating gives CASSLVGDEQFF. V is TRBV27 and J is TRBJ2-1; the D is unclear. The CDR3 runs 12 residues. Germline V gives CDR1 MNHEY, CDR2 SMNVEV (reference sequence). V was shortened by 2 bases and J by 8 bases, with 7 bases between the two germline ends.

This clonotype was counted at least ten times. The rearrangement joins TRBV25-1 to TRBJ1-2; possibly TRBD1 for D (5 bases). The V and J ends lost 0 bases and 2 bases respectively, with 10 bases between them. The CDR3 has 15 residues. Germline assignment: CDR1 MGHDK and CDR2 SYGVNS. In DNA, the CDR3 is TGTGCCAGCAGTGAATATCGGGGGACCAACTATGGCTACACCTTC. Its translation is CASSEYRGTNYGYTF.

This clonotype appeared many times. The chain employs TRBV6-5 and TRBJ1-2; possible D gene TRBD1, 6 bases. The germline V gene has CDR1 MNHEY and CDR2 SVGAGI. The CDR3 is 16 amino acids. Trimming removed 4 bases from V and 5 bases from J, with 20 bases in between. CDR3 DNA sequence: TGTGCCAGCAGTTCCAACCCCCGGACAGCGTCTTATGGCTACACCTTC. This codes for CASSSNPRTASYGYTF.

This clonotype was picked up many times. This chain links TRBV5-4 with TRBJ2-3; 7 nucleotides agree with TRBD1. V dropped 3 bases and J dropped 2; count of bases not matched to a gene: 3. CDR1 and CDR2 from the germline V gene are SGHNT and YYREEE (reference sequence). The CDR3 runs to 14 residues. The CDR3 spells CASSSDRATDTQYF. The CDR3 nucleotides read TGTGCCAGCAGCTCCGACAGGGCCACAGATACGCAGTATTTT.

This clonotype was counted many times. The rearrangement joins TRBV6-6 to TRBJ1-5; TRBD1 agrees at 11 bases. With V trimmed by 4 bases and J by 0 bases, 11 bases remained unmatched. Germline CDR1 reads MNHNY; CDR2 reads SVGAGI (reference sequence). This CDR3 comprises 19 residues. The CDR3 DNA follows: TGTGCCAGCAGTTCCCCCGCCGGACAGGGGGCTGCTAGCAATCAGCCCCAGCATTTT. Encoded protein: CASSSPAGQGAASNQPQHF.

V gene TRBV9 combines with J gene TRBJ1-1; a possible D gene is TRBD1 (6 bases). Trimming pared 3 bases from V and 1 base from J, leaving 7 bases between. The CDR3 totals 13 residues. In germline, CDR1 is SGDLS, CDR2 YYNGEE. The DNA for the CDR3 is TGTGCCAGCAGCGAGGGACAGAACACTGAAGCTTTCTTT. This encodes CASSEGQNTEAFF.

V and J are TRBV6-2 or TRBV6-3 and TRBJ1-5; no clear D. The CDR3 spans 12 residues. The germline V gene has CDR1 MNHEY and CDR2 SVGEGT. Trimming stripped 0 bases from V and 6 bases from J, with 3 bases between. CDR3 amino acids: CASSYSLQPQHF. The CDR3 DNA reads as TGTGCCAGCAGTTACTCGCTTCAGCCCCAGCATTTT.

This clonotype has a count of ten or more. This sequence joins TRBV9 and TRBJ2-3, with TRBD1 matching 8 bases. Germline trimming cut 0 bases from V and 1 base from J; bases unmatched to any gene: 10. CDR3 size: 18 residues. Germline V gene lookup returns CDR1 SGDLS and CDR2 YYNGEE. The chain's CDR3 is CASSVGPSQGAGTDTQYF. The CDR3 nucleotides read TGTGCCAGCAGCGTAGGCCCGAGTCAGGGGGCCGGCACAGATACGCAGTATTTT.

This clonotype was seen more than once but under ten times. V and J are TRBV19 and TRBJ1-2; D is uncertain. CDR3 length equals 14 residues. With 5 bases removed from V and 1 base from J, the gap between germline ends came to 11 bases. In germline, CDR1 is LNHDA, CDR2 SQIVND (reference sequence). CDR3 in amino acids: CASSPTGSNYGYTF. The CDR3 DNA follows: TGTGCCAGTAGTCCAACGGGGAGTAACTATGGCTACACCTTC.

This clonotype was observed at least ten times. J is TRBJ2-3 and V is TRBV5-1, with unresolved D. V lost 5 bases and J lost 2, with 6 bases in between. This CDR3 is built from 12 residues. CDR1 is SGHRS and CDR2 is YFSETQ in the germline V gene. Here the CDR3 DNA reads TGCGCCAGCAGAAGGGACACAGATACGCAGTATTTT. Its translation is CASRRDTDTQYF.

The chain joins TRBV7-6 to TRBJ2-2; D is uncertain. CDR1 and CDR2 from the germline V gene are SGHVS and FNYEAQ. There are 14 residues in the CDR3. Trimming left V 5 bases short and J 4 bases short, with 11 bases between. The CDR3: CASSLDAITGELFF. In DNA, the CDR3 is TGTGCCAGCAGCCTGGACGCGATCACCGGGGAGCTGTTTTTT.

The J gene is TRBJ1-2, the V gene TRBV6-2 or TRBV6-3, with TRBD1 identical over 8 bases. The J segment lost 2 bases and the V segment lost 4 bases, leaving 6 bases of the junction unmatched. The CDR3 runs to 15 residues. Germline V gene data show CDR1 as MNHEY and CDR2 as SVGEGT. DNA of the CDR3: TGTGCCAGCAGTTCAACCGGGACAGGAAACTATGGCTACACCTTC. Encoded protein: CASSSTGTGNYGYTF.

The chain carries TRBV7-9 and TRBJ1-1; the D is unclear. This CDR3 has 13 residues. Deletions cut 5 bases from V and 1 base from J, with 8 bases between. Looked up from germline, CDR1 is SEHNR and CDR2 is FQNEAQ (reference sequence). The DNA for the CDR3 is TGTGCCAGCAGCCCACCGGGGAACACTGAAGCTTTCTTT. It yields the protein CASSPPGNTEAFF.

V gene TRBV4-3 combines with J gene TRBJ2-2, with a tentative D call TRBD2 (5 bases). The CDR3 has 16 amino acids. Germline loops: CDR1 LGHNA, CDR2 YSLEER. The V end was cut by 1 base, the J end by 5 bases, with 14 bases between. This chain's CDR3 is CASSQGVAGATGELFF. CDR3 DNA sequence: TGCGCCAGCAGCCAAGGAGTGGCGGGCGCAACCGGGGAGCTGTTTTTT.

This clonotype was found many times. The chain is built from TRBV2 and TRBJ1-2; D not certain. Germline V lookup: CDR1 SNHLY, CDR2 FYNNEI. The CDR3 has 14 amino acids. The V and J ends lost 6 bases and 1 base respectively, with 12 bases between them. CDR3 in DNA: TGTGCCAGCAGAAGGACGGATCTTAACTATGGCTACACCTTC. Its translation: CASRRTDLNYGYTF.

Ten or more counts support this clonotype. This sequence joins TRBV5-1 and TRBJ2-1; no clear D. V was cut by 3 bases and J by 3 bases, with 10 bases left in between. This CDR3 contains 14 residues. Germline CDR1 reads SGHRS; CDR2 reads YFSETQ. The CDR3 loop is CASSWSRSYNEQFF. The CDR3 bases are TGCGCCAGCAGCTGGAGTAGAAGCTACAATGAGCAGTTCTTC.

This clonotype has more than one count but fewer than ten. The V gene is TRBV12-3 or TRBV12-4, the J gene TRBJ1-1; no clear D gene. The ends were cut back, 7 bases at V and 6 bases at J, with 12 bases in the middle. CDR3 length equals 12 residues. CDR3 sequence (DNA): TGTGCCAGCACCGGAGGCGGGGCTGAAGCTTTCTTT. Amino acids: CASTGGGAEAFF.

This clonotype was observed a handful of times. CDR3 coding DNA: TGTGCCAGCACCCCAAGACGCGCCGGGGAGCTGTTTTTT. The encoded protein is CASTPRRAGELFF. The rearrangement joins TRBV12-3 or TRBV12-4 to TRBJ2-2; no clear D. This CDR3 spans 13 amino acids. V was shortened by 7 bases and J by 6 bases, with 12 bases between the two germline ends.

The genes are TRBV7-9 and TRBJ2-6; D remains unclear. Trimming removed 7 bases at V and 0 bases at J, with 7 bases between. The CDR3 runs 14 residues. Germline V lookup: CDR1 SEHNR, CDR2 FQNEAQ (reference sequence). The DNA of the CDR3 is TGTGCCAGCATCTCCTCCTCTGGGGCCAACGTCCTGACTTTC. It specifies CASISSSGANVLTF.

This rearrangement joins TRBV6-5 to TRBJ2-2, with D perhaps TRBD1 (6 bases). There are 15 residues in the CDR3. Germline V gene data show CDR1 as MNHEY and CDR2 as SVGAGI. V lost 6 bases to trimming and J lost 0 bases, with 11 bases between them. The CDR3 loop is CASREGTTNTGELFF. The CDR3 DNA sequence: TGTGCCAGCAGGGAAGGGACAACGAACACCGGGGAGCTGTTTTTT.

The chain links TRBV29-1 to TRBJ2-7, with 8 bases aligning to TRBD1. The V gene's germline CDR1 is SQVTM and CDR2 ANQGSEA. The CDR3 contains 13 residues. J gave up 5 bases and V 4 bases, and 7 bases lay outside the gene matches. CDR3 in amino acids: CSVAVQGADEQYF. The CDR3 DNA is TGCAGCGTTGCTGTGCAGGGGGCGGACGAGCAGTACTTC.

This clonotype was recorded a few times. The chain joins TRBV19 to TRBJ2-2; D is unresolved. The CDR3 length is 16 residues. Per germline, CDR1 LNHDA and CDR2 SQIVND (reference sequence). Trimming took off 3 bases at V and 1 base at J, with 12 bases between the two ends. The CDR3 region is CASSILWAGNTGELFF. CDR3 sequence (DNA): TGTGCCAGTAGTATCCTTTGGGCAGGGAACACCGGGGAGCTGTTTTTT.

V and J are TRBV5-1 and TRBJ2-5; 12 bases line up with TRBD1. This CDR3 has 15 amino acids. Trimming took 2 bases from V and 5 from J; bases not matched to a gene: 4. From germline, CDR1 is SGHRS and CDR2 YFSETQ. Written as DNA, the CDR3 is TGCGCCAGCAGCTTTGGGACAGGGGGCGCGGAGACCCAGTACTTC. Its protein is CASSFGTGGAETQYF.

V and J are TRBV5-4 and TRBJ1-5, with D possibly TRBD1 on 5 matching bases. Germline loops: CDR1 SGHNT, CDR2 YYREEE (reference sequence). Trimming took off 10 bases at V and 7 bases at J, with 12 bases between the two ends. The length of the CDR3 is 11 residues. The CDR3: CARGREQPQHF. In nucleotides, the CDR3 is TGTGCCCGGGGGAGGGAACAGCCCCAGCATTTT.

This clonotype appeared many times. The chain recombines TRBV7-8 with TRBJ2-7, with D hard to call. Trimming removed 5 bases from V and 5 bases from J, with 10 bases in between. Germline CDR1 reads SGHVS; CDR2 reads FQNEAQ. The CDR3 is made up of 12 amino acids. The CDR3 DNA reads TGTGCCAGCAGCCGCCCTGGGGACGAGCAGTACTTC. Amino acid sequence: CASSRPGDEQYF.